These T cell receptor beta chains were read from a single sample in a study of shared clonotypes between healthy human individuals. Libraries were prepared by immunoSEQ multiplex PCR; TCRdb keeps only in-frame clonotypes and omits some of them. The data contain about 590,000 clones, about 95% of them seen just once; the ten biggest clones take up around 0.11%. Sequences were obtained from naive CD8+ T cells sorted from blood. These receptors were collected from a woman between 25 and 40 years old in good health. Both conserved end residues are part of each CDR3. A D gene is named only where the DNA matches it firmly. Not every row has a clone size; where given, it reads once, few, many or a size class.

v_call	clone_size	j_call	d_call	cdr3_nt	cdr3_aa
TRBV27	NA	TRBJ2-5	TRBD1	TGTGCCAGCAACCCGGGACAGGGAAGATTAGGAGAGACCCAGTACTTC	CASNPGQGRLGETQYF
TRBV6-1	NA	TRBJ1-2	NA	TGTGCCAGCAGTGAAGGCGGATATGGCTACACCTTC	CASSEGGYGYTF
TRBV5-5	NA	TRBJ2-3	TRBD2	TGTGCCAGCAGCCCGGGACTAGCGGGAGTAATCACAGATACGCAGTATTTT	CASSPGLAGVITDTQYF
TRBV6-1	NA	TRBJ1-2	NA	TGTGCCAGCAGTGACCAAGGGGACTGGGGCTATGGCTACACCTTC	CASSDQGDWGYGYTF
TRBV7-6	NA	TRBJ2-1	TRBD2	TGTGCCAGCAGCCCGACTAGCGGGAGGGGCAATGAGCAGTTCTTC	CASSPTSGRGNEQFF
TRBV27	NA	TRBJ2-1	NA	TGTGCCAGCAGTTTAAGTAGCGGAGGCTCCTACAATGAGCAGTTCTTC	CASSLSSGGSYNEQFF
TRBV2	NA	TRBJ1-2	TRBD1	TGTGCCAGCAGTGTGGGTCCCGACAGGGTTGAAGGCTACACCTTC	CASSVGPDRVEGYTF
TRBV5-1	NA	TRBJ2-7	NA	TGCGCCAGCAGCTTCGGGGTTTCCTACGAGCAGTACTTC	CASSFGVSYEQYF
TRBV29-1	NA	TRBJ2-3	TRBD2	TGCAGCGTTGAAGATCTAACCTTAGCGGGAGTGAGCACAGATACGCAGTATTTT	CSVEDLTLAGVSTDTQYF
TRBV7-9	NA	TRBJ2-5	NA	TGTGCCAGCAGCTTAGCAGCGGCAGCCCAGTACTTC	CASSLAAAAQYF
TRBV7-6	NA	TRBJ2-1	NA	TGTGCCAGCAGCTTAGAACCAGGGGGGCTAGCAAATGAGCAGTTCTTC	CASSLEPGGLANEQFF
TRBV9	NA	TRBJ2-7	NA	TGTGCCAGCAGCGTAGGATCCAGCGAGGCCTACGAGCAGTACTTC	CASSVGSSEAYEQYF
TRBV27	NA	TRBJ2-5	NA	TGTGCCAGCAGTTTAGCTGGCATTCAAGAGACCCAGTACTTC	CASSLAGIQETQYF
TRBV5-4	NA	TRBJ1-1	NA	TGTGCGACAGAGGGGAACACTGAAGCTTTCTTT	CATEGNTEAFF
TRBV6-1	NA	TRBJ1-5	TRBD1	TGTGCCAGCAGTTTTCGGGACAGCGATCAGCCCCAGCATTTT	CASSFRDSDQPQHF
TRBV6-6	NA	TRBJ1-2	TRBD1	TGTGCCAGCGACGGGGACAGTCCCTTCTATGGCTACACCTTC	CASDGDSPFYGYTF
TRBV20-1	NA	TRBJ2-3	NA	TGCAGTGGACGCCTGCTTGATACGCAGTATTTT	CSGRLLDTQYF
TRBV7-7	NA	TRBJ2-7	TRBD2	TGTGCCAGCAGCCCGGGACTAGCGAACACCTACGAGCAGTACTTC	CASSPGLANTYEQYF
TRBV29-1	NA	TRBJ2-6	NA	TGCAGCGTTGTGACCCACTCTGGGGCCAACGTCCTGACTTTC	CSVVTHSGANVLTF
TRBV6-5	NA	TRBJ2-3	NA	TGTGCCAGCAGTTACGGGAAAGCTAACAGTTCAGATACGCAGTATTTT	CASSYGKANSSDTQYF
TRBV19	NA	TRBJ2-1	NA	TGTGCCAGTAGCTATCAGGACTCCTCCTACAATGAGCAGTTCTTC	CASSYQDSSYNEQFF
TRBV6-5	once	TRBJ1-2	TRBD1	TGTGCCAGCAGTAGCCGGGACAGTCCTTCGGGGGGCTACACCTTC	CASSSRDSPSGGYTF